This T cell receptor (beta chain) was captured in a study of glioma-infiltrating T cells. Study results and limitations: Only very few CDR3 sequences appeared in both tissue and blood.

This clonotype appeared a single time. No antigen is known for it. A much larger clone is a single base away; this may be a read error. The V and J ends lost 6 bases and 1 base respectively, with 15 bases between them. The germline gives CDR1 MDHEN, CDR2 SYDVKM. The CDR3 is made up of 15 amino acids. Amplification of TCR alpha and beta CDR3 regions from RNA used iRepertoire nested multiplex PCR. TCRdb re-called the multiplex PCR reads with MiXCR, one entry per CDR3 protein. The sample contains roughly 200,000 distinct CDR3 sequences, more than 35% of which appear only once. This sequence was found in a human donor with low-grade glioma or glioblastoma, undergoing nonglioma brain surgery, or in good health (not recorded which). The V and J genes are TRBV28 and TRBJ2-5; D assignment may be TRBD1 or TRBD2 (6 bases each). The material sequenced was glioma tissue, nonneoplastic brain tissue, or PBMCs (not recorded which). CDR3 protein: CASRDLGGLQETQYF. As DNA, the CDR3 is TGTGCCAGCAGAGATTTAGGGGGGCTCCAAGAGACCCAGTACTTC.